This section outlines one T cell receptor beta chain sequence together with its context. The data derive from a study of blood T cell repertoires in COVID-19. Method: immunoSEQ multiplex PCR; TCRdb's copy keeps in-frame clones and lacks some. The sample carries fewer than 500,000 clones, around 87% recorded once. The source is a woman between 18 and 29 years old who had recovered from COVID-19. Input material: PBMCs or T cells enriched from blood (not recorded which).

DNA of the CDR3: TGTGCCAGCAGCCCAGGGACAGCCTATGGCTACACCTTC. It codes for CASSPGTAYGYTF. The genes are TRBV4-2 and TRBJ1-2, with TRBD1 identical over 7 bases. V lost 4 bases to trimming and J lost 4 bases; unmatched junction nucleotides: 3. The germline CDR1 and CDR2 sequences are LGHNA and YNFKEQ. This CDR3 comprises 13 residues.